This record concerns one T cell receptor (beta chain) sequence. Its antigen is not identified. The data were taken from a study of memory CD4+ T cells and cytomegalovirus serostatus. Study background: Of the healthy Belgian adults, 9 were CMV seropositive and about 24 seronegative.

TCRdb's copy holds only in-frame clones and misses some; the assay was immunoSEQ multiplex PCR. The sample lists about 96,000 clones, 80% seen once, with less than 4% in the top ten. Study-wide results and caveats: Of under 200 reported CMV TCRbeta sequences, about 67 were found in memory CD4+ repertoires. Median bootstrapped AUC for CMV status was about 0.95 originally, about 0.9 US-trained.

Germline V gene lookup returns CDR1 SGHDT and CDR2 YYEEEE. There are 19 residues in the CDR3. The trim removed 4 bases at V and 3 bases at J, leaving 19 bases unmatched. The sort gate was single viable CD3+CD4+CD8-CD45RO+ cells for memory CD4+ T cells. After thawing, CD4+ T cells were positively selected. This receptor was taken from an adult in good health and CMV-seropositive. The chain uses TRBV5-6 and TRBJ2-3, with TRBD2 matching 8 bases. The sample taken for sequencing was memory CD4+ T cells from blood. The CDR3 region is CASSLPSLLAGRETDTQYF. The CDR3 DNA is TGTGCCAGCAGCCTCCCCTCTCTTTTAGCGGGGAGGGAGACAGATACGCAGTATTTT.